This TCR beta chain was captured by sequencing in a study of cytomegalovirus exposure and HLA in healthy donors. Unrecorded immune exposures were likely, despite nominal health at sampling. Germline values: CDR1 SEHNR, CDR2 FQNEAQ (reference sequence). This CDR3 spans 14 amino acids. Remarks on this clone: Its ends do not fully match the called genes, so a read error is possible.

PCR primers comprised 60 Vbeta and 13 Jbeta primers. Method: immunoSEQ multiplex PCR; TCRdb's copy keeps in-frame clones and lacks some. The sample carries fewer than 350,000 clones, 70% to 90% recorded once. Sample: PBMCs. This chain links TRBV7-9 with TRBJ2-7; weak D call: TRBD2 (7 bases). The receptor's source is a woman under 30 in good health and CMV-seronegative. CDR3 protein: CSSSPEGGAGEQYF. CDR3 sequence (DNA): TGTTCCAGCAGCCCTGAAGGGGGGGCTGGCGAGCAGTACTTC.